This is a list of T cell receptor beta chains from one sample in a study of OX40 agonist ivuxolimab in advanced cancers. This table comes from immunoSEQ multiplex PCR, and its TCRdb copy is limited to in-frame clones, with some not included. Here the sample spans 78,000 or so clones, 85% to 90% being singletons. The specimen comprised CD4+ or CD8+ T cells sorted from blood, sampled in a trial of the OX40 agonist ivuxolimab. The source of these receptors is an adult with an advanced solid tumor such as melanoma, head and neck, liver or kidney cancer. The conserved cysteine and the conserved F or W are not part of the CDR3 here. The D gene is left open where the match is weak.

cdr3_aa: ASSPLLGGSSYEQY
j_call: NA
v_call: TRBV5-1
d_call: NA

cdr3_aa: ASSLGAGAGSDTQY
j_call: TRBJ2-3
v_call: TRBV27
d_call: NA

cdr3_aa: ASSKATNEKLF
j_call: TRBJ1-4
v_call: TRBV18
d_call: NA

cdr3_aa: ASRRGGENTGELF
j_call: TRBJ2-2
v_call: TRBV5-4
d_call: TRBD2

cdr3_aa: ASSYDTGLAQPQH
j_call: TRBJ1-5
v_call: TRBV7-9
d_call: NA

cdr3_aa: ASSSRGDGANYGYT
j_call: TRBJ1-2
v_call: TRBV6-5
d_call: NA

cdr3_aa: SVVGGGSYTDTQY
j_call: TRBJ2-3
v_call: TRBV29-1
d_call: TRBD2

cdr3_aa: ASSLGYNQPQH
j_call: TRBJ1-5
v_call: TRBV5-6
d_call: NA

cdr3_aa: ASSQTSGGVSGANVLT
j_call: TRBJ2-6
v_call: TRBV4-1
d_call: TRBD2

cdr3_aa: ASSLVTVGFQTQY
j_call: TRBJ2-5
v_call: TRBV5-1
d_call: NA

cdr3_aa: ASSDPTSGRNEQF
j_call: TRBJ2-1
v_call: TRBV6-4
d_call: TRBD2

cdr3_aa: ASSSLKGAGLPGEQF
j_call: TRBJ2-1
v_call: TRBV7-6
d_call: NA

cdr3_aa: ASSRADTEAF
j_call: TRBJ1-1
v_call: TRBV5-1
d_call: NA

cdr3_aa: AISKDRGEKLF
j_call: TRBJ1-4
v_call: TRBV10-3
d_call: TRBD1

cdr3_aa: ASSLGTQETQY
j_call: TRBJ2-5
v_call: TRBV11-2
d_call: NA

cdr3_aa: ASSQVNGKETQY
j_call: TRBJ2-5
v_call: TRBV4-2
d_call: NA

cdr3_aa: ASSNGASQPQH
j_call: TRBJ1-5
v_call: TRBV6-5
d_call: NA

cdr3_aa: ASSVEASPYADNEQF
j_call: TRBJ2-1
v_call: TRBV9
d_call: NA

cdr3_aa: ASSEAGVGGWETQY
j_call: TRBJ2-5
v_call: TRBV6-1
d_call: NA

cdr3_aa: ASGDASPGNQPQH
j_call: TRBJ1-5
v_call: TRBV6-6
d_call: NA

cdr3_aa: ASSPTPAGGLLQDTQY
j_call: TRBJ2-3
v_call: TRBV7-8
d_call: TRBD2

cdr3_aa: SAPTLLEQF
j_call: TRBJ2-1
v_call: TRBV20-1
d_call: NA

cdr3_aa: ASSQEGLAETSSYNEQF
j_call: TRBJ2-1
v_call: TRBV4-1
d_call: TRBD2

cdr3_aa: ASSPYRSETQY
j_call: TRBJ2-5
v_call: TRBV6-6
d_call: NA

cdr3_aa: ASSLGQGSQY
j_call: TRBJ2-5
v_call: TRBV11-1
d_call: NA

cdr3_aa: ASSLSRGDYGYT
j_call: TRBJ1-2
v_call: TRBV5-4
d_call: NA

cdr3_aa: ASSLTGNTYNEQF
j_call: TRBJ2-1
v_call: TRBV5-1
d_call: TRBD1

cdr3_aa: ASSGTGTGANVLT
j_call: TRBJ2-6
v_call: TRBV6-1
d_call: NA

cdr3_aa: ASSPYRSETQY
j_call: TRBJ2-5
v_call: TRBV6-5
d_call: NA

cdr3_aa: ASGGQSSGNTIY
j_call: TRBJ1-3
v_call: TRBV19
d_call: NA